This T cell receptor (beta chain) was recovered during a study of blood T cell repertoires in COVID-19. Background on the study: COVID-19 samples, acute and convalescent, were from the United States, Italy and Spain. PBMCs, B-cell-depleted T cells, or T cells provided the cDNA or gDNA that made up the material.

Authors' analysis steps: The authors estimated nucleated cell counts from reference gene primer amplification. Libraries were prepared by immunoSEQ multiplex PCR; TCRdb keeps only in-frame clonotypes and omits some of them. The DNA gave D and trimming, while V, J and clone size come from that table. This table has approximately 140,000 clones, 88% appearing once. With V trimmed by 7 bases and J by 1 base, 9 bases remained unmatched. The germline V gene has CDR1 SQVTM and CDR2 ANQGSEA. This CDR3 is built from 15 residues. The chain uses TRBV29-1 and TRBJ2-7, with TRBD1 identical over 11 bases. What was sequenced was peripheral blood. The clonotype was recovered from a woman between 55 and 75 years old with acute or convalescent COVID-19. The chain's CDR3 is CSGRTGGERSYEQYF. The CDR3 DNA sequence: TGCAGCGGGAGGACAGGGGGCGAGCGGTCCTACGAGCAGTACTTC.